This T cell receptor beta chain was identified during a study of T cell responses to AZD1222 COVID-19 vaccine. Study at large: The analysis combined second doses at about 4 or about 12 weeks. Study conclusions and caveats: Vaccine-related CD4 TCRs covered spike, predominating at 160-218 and 743-854. Donors were chiefly white British, with a greater number of females, and clonal diversity was perhaps underestimated. Just a handful of AZD1222 recipients were seropositive at baseline.

CDR1 and CDR2 from the germline V gene are SGHDT and YYEEEE. This CDR3 is built from 14 residues. Trimming took 6 bases from V and 6 from J; bases not matched to a gene: 9. Assay: immunoSEQ multiplex PCR; the TCRdb copy retains only in-frame clones and omits some. The table lists 95,000 to 150,000 clones, approximately 90% of them singletons. Of note for this clone: Antigen specificity is unknown.

This sample comprised peripheral blood, obtained on day 0 of AZD1222 vaccination. V and J are TRBV5-6 and TRBJ1-5; 7 nucleotides line up with TRBD1. This receptor was taken from an adult in good health. CDR3 amino acids: CASTEQGSGQPQHF. The CDR3 bases are TGTGCCAGCACCGAACAGGGGTCCGGTCAGCCCCAGCATTTT.